Listed below are T cell receptor beta chains from one sample, sequenced in a study of blood T cell repertoires in COVID-19. Assay: immunoSEQ multiplex PCR; the TCRdb copy retains only in-frame clones and omits some. Among roughly 380,000 clones listed, around nine tenths were seen once. The sequencing input was peripheral blood. The receptors derive from a middle-aged woman with COVID-19, enrolled during active disease. The CDR3 runs from the conserved cysteine through the conserved F or W. Each record gives: J gene, V gene, clone size, CDR3 protein. Part of the rows lack a size; the others show once, few, many or a class for expanded clones.

>TRBJ2-5|TRBV3-1/TRBV3-2|.
CASSLGTGQETQYF
>TRBJ2-5|TRBV27|.
CASSLGGRQETQYF
>TRBJ2-7|TRBV4-3|.
CASSQDPGQGYEQYF
>TRBJ1-1|TRBV12-3/TRBV12-4|.
CASSQGPQQAFF
>TRBJ2-2|TRBV4-1|.
CASSPREDTGELFF
>TRBJ2-7|TRBV5-1|.
CASSLGPLTGGIDEQYF
>TRBJ2-7|TRBV7-2|.
CASSPFERTSGGTYEQYF
>TRBJ2-7|TRBV5-5|.
CASSAGGAGGPLSYEQYF
>TRBJ1-5|TRBV28|.
CASSPSGAHYQPQHF
>TRBJ1-1|TRBV7-6|once
CASSLTPAKDTEAFF